Listed below are T cell receptor beta chains from one sample, sequenced in a study of regulatory T cells in long-lasting Graves disease. In TCRdb, the multiplex PCR reads were re-called with MiXCR into one record per CDR3 protein. The sample yields 510,000 or so distinct CDR3 sequences, about 12% seen once. The same sample was also used in a study of T cells in Graves' hyperthyroidism and ophthalmopathy.

Sequenced material: peripheral blood mononuclear cells (PBMCs), taken at new diagnosis, from a patient treated with antithyroid drugs. These TCRs come from a woman aged 25 to 39 with Graves disease. Both conserved end residues are part of each CDR3. D genes are given only for firm matches. Some rows have no size entry. The others give once, few or many, or a class for an expanded clone.

d_gene	abundance	v_gene	j_gene	CDR3nt	CDR3aa
TRBD1	.	TRBV9	TRBJ2-3	TGTGCCAGCAGCGTAGCCATGACAGGGGCAGGAGATACGCAGTATTTT	CASSVAMTGAGDTQYF
TRBD2	.	TRBV7-2	TRBJ2-7	TGTGCCAGCAGCGACCCGGGACTAGCGGGAGAATCCGAGCAGTACTTC	CASSDPGLAGESEQYF
TRBD1	few	TRBV7-8	TRBJ2-5	TGTGCCAGCAGCCCTGAGGGGACAGGGGAGACCCAGTACTTC	CASSPEGTGETQYF
.	many	TRBV7-9	TRBJ2-2	TGTGCCAGCAGCTTAGGGAGGACGAACACCGGGGAGCTGTTTTTT	CASSLGRTNTGELFF
.	many	TRBV7-9	TRBJ1-2	TGTGCCAGCAGCTTAGCCCAAGGACAGCTACTCTACACCTTC	CASSLAQGQLLYTF
.	many	TRBV28	TRBJ1-5	TGTGCCAGCAGTTTACTATCGAGGGGGAAGCCCCAGCATTTT	CASSLLSRGKPQHF
TRBD1	many	TRBV10-3	TRBJ1-5	TGTGCCATCAGTGAAGACAGGGCGGGGAATCAGCCCCAGCATTTT	CAISEDRAGNQPQHF
.	many	TRBV18	TRBJ1-2	TGTGCCAGCTCACCGAAGGACAGAGCTGGCTACACCTTC	CASSPKDRAGYTF
TRBD1	few	TRBV29-1	TRBJ1-2	TGCAGCGTTGAAGAAAGGGGGCTATCTAGTCACTATGGCTACACCTTC	CSVEERGLSSHYGYTF
TRBD1	many	TRBV18	TRBJ2-5	TGTGCCAGCTCAAGAGACAGGGCAGGGACCCAGTACTTC	CASSRDRAGTQYF
TRBD1	many	TRBV11-2	TRBJ2-7	TGTGCCAGCAGCCTGGGACAGATTTCGTACGAGCAGTACTTC	CASSLGQISYEQYF
.	.	TRBV28	TRBJ1-1	TGTGCCAGCAGTGCCGTTACTCTTACTGAAGCTTTCTTT	CASSAVTLTEAFF
.	many	TRBV2	TRBJ2-1	TGTGCCAGCAGGGCTCTGGGGAATGAGCAGTTCTTC	CASRALGNEQFF
.	few	TRBV30	TRBJ2-4	TGTGCCTGGAGTGTACTAGGGGGGTCGGACATTCAGTACTTC	CAWSVLGGSDIQYF
TRBD1	many	TRBV6-2/TRBV6-3	TRBJ1-4	TGTGCCAGCAGTTACCTTCACAGGGGGCAGTCTAATGAAAAACTGTTTTTT	CASSYLHRGQSNEKLFF
.	many	TRBV2	TRBJ1-6	TGTGCCAGCAGTGTAACAGGGATAAATTCACCCCTCCACTTT	CASSVTGINSPLHF
.	many	TRBV11-1	TRBJ2-7	TGTGCCAGCAGCACAAGCCTCGGACCCGAGGAGTACTTC	CASSTSLGPEEYF
.	many	TRBV3-1	TRBJ1-1	TGTGCCAGCAGCCCGACAGAGGGAAGCACTGAAGCTTTCTTT	CASSPTEGSTEAFF
.	many	TRBV19	TRBJ1-1	TGTGCCAGTAGTATGGACCTCGAGGACAACACTGAAGCTTTCTTT	CASSMDLEDNTEAFF
.	many	TRBV2	TRBJ2-5	TGTGCCAGCAGTGGGGAAGTGTCTCAGACCCAGTACTTC	CASSGEVSQTQYF
.	few	TRBV19	TRBJ2-2	TGTGCCAGTATCGGGAGCCCCCACGGGGAGCTGTTTTTT	CASIGSPHGELFF
TRBD1	many	TRBV2	TRBJ1-1	TGTGCCAGCAGATTGACAGGGGCGAACACTGAAGCTTTCTTT	CASRLTGANTEAFF
.	few	TRBV10-3	TRBJ2-3	TGTGCCATCAGTCCCCAGGGGCGGATGGGCACAGATACGCAGTATTTT	CAISPQGRMGTDTQYF
.	.	TRBV11-2	TRBJ2-3	TGTGCCAGCTTGGGGGGAGGGGGTCTAACAGATACGCAGTATTTT	CASLGGGGLTDTQYF
.	few	TRBV4-3	TRBJ1-6	TGCGCCAGCAGCCCTACCTGGGGGGGTAATAATTCACCCCTCCACTTT	CASSPTWGGNNSPLHF
.	few	TRBV7-2	TRBJ2-7	TGTGCCAGCAGCTTAGGCGGGACACAACCCTCCGAGCAGTACTTC	CASSLGGTQPSEQYF
TRBD2	many	TRBV9	TRBJ2-7	TGTGCCAGCAGCCCCGGACTAGCGGTCCCCTACGAGCAGTACTTC	CASSPGLAVPYEQYF
TRBD2	many	TRBV7-8	TRBJ2-1	TGTGCCAGCAGCTTAGCGCGGGTTAGCGGGAGGAGAAATGAGCAGTTCTTC	CASSLARVSGRRNEQFF
.	many	TRBV29-1	TRBJ2-1	TGCAGCGTTGTGCCTTTGTACAACAATGAGCAGTTCTTC	CSVVPLYNNEQFF
.	many	TRBV7-8	TRBJ2-2	TGTGCCAGCAGCTTTGAGGGGAGGTTTACCGGGGAGCTGTTTTTT	CASSFEGRFTGELFF
TRBD1	few	TRBV7-2	TRBJ1-3	TGTGCCAGCAGCTTAGTAGGGACAGGGTACCCCAGAAACACCATATATTTT	CASSLVGTGYPRNTIYF
.	many	TRBV28	TRBJ1-3	TGTGCCAGCAGTAGAATGCCCCTCTCTGGAAACACCATATATTTT	CASSRMPLSGNTIYF
TRBD2	few	TRBV19	TRBJ2-1	TGTGCCAGTAGTATAATCACTAGCGGGAGCAATGAGCAGTTCTTC	CASSIITSGSNEQFF
TRBD1	many	TRBV10-3	TRBJ1-1	TGTGCCACCTCCCGGACAGGGGGAAACACTGAAGCTTTCTTT	CATSRTGGNTEAFF
.	few	TRBV19	TRBJ1-5	TGTGCCAGTAGTATGGTCGGCAGCCCACAGCCCCAGCATTTT	CASSMVGSPQPQHF
TRBD1	many	TRBV29-1	TRBJ2-3	TGCAGCACCCTGCAGGGACAGAACACAGATACGCAGTATTTT	CSTLQGQNTDTQYF
TRBD2	.	TRBV6-2/TRBV6-3	TRBJ2-1	TGTGCCAGCAGTTACCGATCCGGACTAGCGGGTAACAATGAGCAGTTCTTC	CASSYRSGLAGNNEQFF
TRBD2	few	TRBV20-1	TRBJ2-7	TGCAGTGCCGTGGGGGGGGGCTACGAGCAGTACTTC	CSAVGGGYEQYF
TRBD1	many	TRBV4-1	TRBJ2-1	TGCGCCAGCAGCCCGACAGGGGTATTATTAGGCTCCTACAATGAGCAGTTCTTC	CASSPTGVLLGSYNEQFF
.	few	TRBV6-5	TRBJ2-1	TGTGCCAGCAGTTACCCCCTCTTGTCAACCGGAGACGTCTACAATGAGCAGTTCTTC	CASSYPLLSTGDVYNEQFF
TRBD1	few	TRBV5-4	TRBJ2-5	TGTGCCAGCAGCTCGGGACAGAGGCAAGAGACCCAGTACTTC	CASSSGQRQETQYF
TRBD1	many	TRBV6-1	TRBJ2-7	TGTGCCAGCAGTCGTAGGTTAGGGACAGGGAGAGGGTTGGAGCAGTACTTC	CASSRRLGTGRGLEQYF
.	many	TRBV11-2	TRBJ1-3	TGTGCCAGCAGCTTAGCCCTTAGTGGTTCCGGAAACACCATATATTTT	CASSLALSGSGNTIYF
.	many	TRBV11-1	TRBJ2-5	TGTGCCAGCAGCTTGTTTCCCGAGACCCAGTACTTC	CASSLFPETQYF
TRBD2	.	TRBV4-1	TRBJ2-3	TGCGCCAGCAGCCGAGTTACTAGCGGGCGAGGAGATACGCAGTATTTT	CASSRVTSGRGDTQYF
.	many	TRBV20-1	TRBJ1-1	TGCAGTGCTAGTTCCCCCCAGACTGAGAACACTGAAGCTTTCTTT	CSASSPQTENTEAFF
.	few	TRBV5-6	TRBJ1-1	TGTGCCAGCAGCTTGCGGGGGGAAGGCACTGAAGCTTTCTTT	CASSLRGEGTEAFF
.	few	TRBV7-9	TRBJ1-1	TGTGCCAGCAGGCCCGACACGAACACTGAAGCTTTCTTT	CASRPDTNTEAFF
.	many	TRBV13	TRBJ2-5	TGTGCCAGCAGCCACAGGGTTACCTATGAGACCCAGTACTTC	CASSHRVTYETQYF
.	.	TRBV5-5	TRBJ1-2	TGTGCCAGCAGCTTGGATTACAGGGCCGACTATGGCTACACCTTC	CASSLDYRADYGYTF
.	many	TRBV30	TRBJ2-7	TGTGCCTGGAGAATCTGGGGGACGGGGTCCTACGAGCAGTACTTC	CAWRIWGTGSYEQYF
.	many	TRBV13	TRBJ1-5	TGTGCCAGCAGCTTAAGTAATTTCGGGACCCAGCATTTT	CASSLSNFGTQHF
.	.	TRBV7-9	TRBJ2-1	TGTGCCAGCAGCCCGCTCCTCAATGAGCAGTTCTTC	CASSPLLNEQFF
.	many	TRBV30	TRBJ1-5	TGTGCCTGGAGTCTCACAGGAGCACCCCCCCAGCATTTT	CAWSLTGAPPQHF
.	many	TRBV13	TRBJ1-6	TGTGCCAGCAGCTCTACAGTAGTAAACCATTCACCCCTCCACTTT	CASSSTVVNHSPLHF
TRBD1	many	TRBV7-6	TRBJ2-7	TGTGCCAGCAGCCCCGGGACAGACTCTTCCTACGAGCAGTACTTC	CASSPGTDSSYEQYF
TRBD2	.	TRBV15	TRBJ2-7	TGTGCCACCAGCAGAGATATAATAGCGGGAGAGGTCTGGGAGCAGTACTTC	CATSRDIIAGEVWEQYF
.	many	TRBV6-2/TRBV6-3	TRBJ1-4	TGTGCCAGCGGATCCGTAAGAACTAATGAAAAACTGTTTTTT	CASGSVRTNEKLFF
.	many	TRBV11-2	TRBJ1-5	TGTGCCAGCAGCCTATATCCCCGGGGTAAGGATCAGCCCCAGCATTTT	CASSLYPRGKDQPQHF
.	.	TRBV30	TRBJ2-2	TGTGCCTGGAGAGTCCCCACGGGGGTTTACACCGGGGAGCTGTTTTTT	CAWRVPTGVYTGELFF